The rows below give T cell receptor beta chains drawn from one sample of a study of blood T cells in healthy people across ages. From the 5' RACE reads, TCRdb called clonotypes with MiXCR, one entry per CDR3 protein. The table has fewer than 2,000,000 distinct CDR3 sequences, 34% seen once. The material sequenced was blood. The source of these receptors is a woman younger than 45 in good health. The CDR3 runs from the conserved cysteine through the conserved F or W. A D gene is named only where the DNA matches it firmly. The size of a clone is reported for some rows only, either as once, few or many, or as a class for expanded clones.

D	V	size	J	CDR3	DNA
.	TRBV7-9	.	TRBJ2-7	CGSSEYYEQYF	TGTGGCAGCAGCGAATACTACGAGCAGTACTTC
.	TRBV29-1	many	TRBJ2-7	CSVELAEGQPSGEQYF	TGCAGCGTTGAATTGGCGGAAGGGCAGCCCTCTGGCGAGCAGTACTTC
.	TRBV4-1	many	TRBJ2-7	CASRPNASYEQYF	TGCGCCAGCCGACCCAACGCCTCCTACGAGCAGTACTTC
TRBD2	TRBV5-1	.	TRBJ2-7	CASRTSGTGASEQYF	TGCGCCAGCAGGACTAGCGGGACCGGGGCCAGCGAGCAGTACTTC
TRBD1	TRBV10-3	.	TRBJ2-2	CAIIDDRVGNTGELFF	TGTGCCATCATTGACGACAGGGTCGGGAACACCGGGGAGCTGTTTTTT
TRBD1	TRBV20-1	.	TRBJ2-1	CSASSGTGYNEQFF	TGCAGTGCCAGCTCCGGGACAGGCTACAATGAGCAGTTCTTC
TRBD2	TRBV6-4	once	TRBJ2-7	CANSDSSLAVTYEQYF	TGTGCCAACAGTGACTCGAGTCTAGCGGTTACCTACGAGCAGTACTTC
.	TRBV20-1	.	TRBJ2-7	CSASLMGRRSHEQYF	TGCAGTGCTAGTCTGATGGGGCGGCGGTCCCACGAGCAGTACTTC
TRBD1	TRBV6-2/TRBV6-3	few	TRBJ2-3	CASSRRQGFSTDTQYF	TGTGCCAGCAGCCGTCGACAGGGCTTTAGCACAGATACGCAGTATTTT
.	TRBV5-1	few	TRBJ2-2	CASSTDQGSGELFF	TGCGCCAGCAGCACGGACCAGGGATCCGGGGAGCTGTTTTTT
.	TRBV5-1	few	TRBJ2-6	CASSLGPLGGGANVLTF	TGCGCCAGCAGCTTAGGGCCACTCGGCGGTGGGGCCAACGTCCTGACTTTC
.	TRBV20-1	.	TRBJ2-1	CSARAGPWGEQFF	TGCAGTGCTAGAGCCGGTCCCTGGGGTGAGCAGTTCTTC
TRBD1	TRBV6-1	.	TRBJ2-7	CATVGTAYEQYF	TGTGCCACCGTAGGGACAGCTTACGAGCAGTACTTC
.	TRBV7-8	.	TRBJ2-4	CASSLVGTSGAKNIQYF	TGTGCCAGCAGCTTGGTGGGGACAAGCGGTGCCAAAAACATTCAGTACTTC
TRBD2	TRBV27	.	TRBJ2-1	CASSPLAGDLNEQFF	TGTGCCAGCAGCCCGTTAGCGGGAGATCTGAATGAGCAGTTCTTC
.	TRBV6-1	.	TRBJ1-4	CACSSGGAGEKLFF	TGTGCCTGCAGTTCCGGAGGCGCGGGAGAAAAACTGTTTTTT
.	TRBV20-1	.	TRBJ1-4	CSARDPGGQSREKLFF	TGCAGCGCTAGAGATCCGGGGGGCCAGTCGAGGGAAAAACTGTTTTTT
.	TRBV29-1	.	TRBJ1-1	CSVEFGSNTEAFF	TGCAGCGTTGAATTTGGGAGTAACACTGAAGCTTTCTTT
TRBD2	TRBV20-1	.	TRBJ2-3	CSASSGMRADTQYF	TGCAGTGCTTCTAGCGGGATGAGGGCAGATACGCAGTATTTT
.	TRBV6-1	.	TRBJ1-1	CASSEVADTEAFF	TGCGCCAGCAGTGAAGTTGCGGACACTGAAGCTTTCTTT
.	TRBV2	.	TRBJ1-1	CARMADGARVDTEAFF	TGTGCCAGGATGGCAGATGGCGCAAGGGTGGACACTGAAGCTTTCTTT
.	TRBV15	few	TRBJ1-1	CATSREALNTEAFF	TGTGCCACCAGCAGAGAAGCTCTGAACACTGAAGCTTTCTTT
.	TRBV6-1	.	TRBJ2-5	CASVRTVQETQYF	TGTGCCAGCGTAAGGACAGTACAAGAGACCCAGTACTTC
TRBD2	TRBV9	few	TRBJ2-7	CASSGSAGGSYEQYF	TGTGCCAGCAGCGGTTCAGCGGGAGGATCCTACGAGCAGTACTTC
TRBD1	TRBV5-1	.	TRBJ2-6	CASSLISGGSGANVLTF	TGCGCCAGCAGCTTGATTTCAGGGGGATCTGGGGCCAACGTCCTGACTTTC
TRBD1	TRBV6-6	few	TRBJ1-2	CASSYSRQGANGYTF	TGTGCCAGCAGTTACTCGAGGCAGGGGGCGAATGGCTACACCTTC
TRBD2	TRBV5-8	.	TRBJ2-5	CASSLTRSWGREETQYF	TGTGCCAGCAGCTTGACCCGCTCCTGGGGGAGGGAAGAGACCCAGTACTTC
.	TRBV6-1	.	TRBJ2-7	CASKETPSSYEQYF	TGTGCCAGCAAGGAGACTCCGAGCTCCTACGAGCAGTACTTC
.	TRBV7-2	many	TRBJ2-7	CASSSGIEQYF	TGTGCCAGCAGCTCAGGGATCGAGCAGTACTTC
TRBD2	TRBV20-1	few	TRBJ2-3	CSAREISGRTDTQYF	TGCAGTGCTAGAGAGATTAGCGGGAGGACAGATACGCAGTATTTT
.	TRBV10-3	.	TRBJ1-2	CAISESYGGGYTF	TGTGCCATCAGTGAGTCATACGGAGGAGGCTACACCTTC
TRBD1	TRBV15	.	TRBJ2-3	CATSRDRGGFTDTQYF	TGTGCCACCAGCAGAGATAGAGGGGGCTTCACAGATACGCAGTATTTT
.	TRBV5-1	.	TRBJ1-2	CASRRGDSYGYTF	TGCGCCAGCAGGAGGGGGGACTCTTATGGCTACACCTTC
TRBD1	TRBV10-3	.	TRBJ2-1	CAISEGRQGHNEEFF	TGTGCCATCAGTGAAGGGAGACAGGGGCACAATGAGGAGTTCTTC
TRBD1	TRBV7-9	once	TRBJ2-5	CASSLLNQGVKETQYF	TGTGCCAGCAGCTTGCTCAATCAGGGGGTGAAAGAGACCCAGTACTTC
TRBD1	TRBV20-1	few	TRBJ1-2	CSASSGTGTYGYTF	TGCAGTGCTAGTTCCGGGACAGGGACCTATGGCTACACCTTC
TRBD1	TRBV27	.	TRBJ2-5	CASSPQGAEGETQYF	TGTGCCAGCAGTCCACAGGGGGCCGAGGGAGAGACCCAGTACTTC
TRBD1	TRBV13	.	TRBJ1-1	CASSYGTDNTEAFF	TGTGCCAGCAGCTACGGGACAGACAACACTGAAGCTTTCTTT
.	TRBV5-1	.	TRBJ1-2	CASSLTDDYGYTF	TGCGCCAGCAGCTTGACGGACGACTATGGCTACACCTTC
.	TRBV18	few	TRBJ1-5	CASSPGGSYSNQPQHF	TGTGCCAGCTCACCCGGCGGGAGCTATAGCAATCAGCCCCAGCATTTT
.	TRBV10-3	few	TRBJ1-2	CAISGSPGDWGKLYGYTF	TGTGCCATCAGTGGATCCCCAGGGGACTGGGGGAAGTTATATGGCTACACCTTC
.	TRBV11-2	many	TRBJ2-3	CASTSGTDTQYF	TGTGCCAGCACTTCAGGGACAGATACGCAGTATTTT
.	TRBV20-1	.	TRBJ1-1	CSAPGADPRGTEAFF	TGCAGTGCCCCAGGTGCAGACCCCAGGGGCACTGAAGCTTTCTTT
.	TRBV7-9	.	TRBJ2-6	CASSLAVLAGTVSGANVLTF	TGTGCCAGCAGCTTAGCAGTCCTCGCGGGGACCGTCTCTGGGGCCAACGTCCTGACTTTC
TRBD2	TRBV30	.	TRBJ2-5	CAWRIGLVVAETQYF	TGTGCCTGGAGGATAGGACTAGTCGTGGCAGAGACCCAGTACTTC
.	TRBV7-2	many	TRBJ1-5	CASSLRGGGQPQHF	TGTGCCAGCAGCTTACGAGGGGGGGGTCAGCCCCAGCATTTT
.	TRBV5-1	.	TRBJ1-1	CASKLGGFDTEAFF	TGCGCCAGCAAATTAGGAGGGTTTGACACTGAAGCTTTCTTT
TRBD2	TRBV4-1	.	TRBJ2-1	CASSHLFSGGAGEQFF	TGCGCCAGCAGCCACCTCTTTAGCGGGGGGGCGGGAGAGCAGTTCTTC
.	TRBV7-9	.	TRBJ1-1	CASRREQAGNTEAFF	TGTGCCAGCAGGCGGGAGCAAGCAGGGAACACTGAAGCTTTCTTT
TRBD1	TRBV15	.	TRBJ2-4	CATNRDRGIYERYF	TGTGCCACTAACCGGGACAGGGGTATCTACGAACGGTACTTC